The sequence of this TCR beta chain was determined in a study of Ad26.COV2.S vaccination and SARS-CoV-2 variants. Study-level information: Among those in the COV1001 Ad26.COV2.S trial arm was the donor.

Clones were read by immunoSEQ multiplex PCR, and TCRdb kept only the in-frame ones, dropping some. Among 300,000 to 450,000 clones listed, 85% were seen once. General study results and limits: Vaccine recipients showed a spike-specific TCR breadth that was higher than in placebo recipients.

As for treatment: some 20 received Ad26.COV2.S at low or high dose, single or two shots; 5 received placebo; per-sample allocation not given. Sampling was done on day 63 after the first vaccine or placebo injection. The germline CDR1 and CDR2 sequences are SGDLS and YYNGEE. V dropped 0 bases and J dropped 3 bases, with 8 bases sitting between them. The CDR3 contains 14 residues. Comment on this clone: Its matching antigen is unknown.

This chain links TRBV9 with TRBJ2-3; D gene uncertain. The material was peripheral blood, obtained in a trial of Ad26.COV2.S vaccine versus placebo. This clonotype was obtained from a person aged 18-65 years who received the Ad26.COV2.S COVID-19 vaccine or a placebo. The CDR3, as DNA: TGTGCCAGCAGCGTAGGTAAGGCAACAGATACGCAGTATTTT. It yields the protein CASSVGKATDTQYF.